The sequence of this T cell receptor (beta chain) was determined in a study of blood T cell repertoires in COVID-19 (TCRdb year 2020). In the study overall: Samples from collaborators originated in the United States, Italy and Spain and spanned both the acute and convalescent phases of COVID-19. The prospective study material was composed of cDNA or gDNA derived from T cells, B-cell-depleted T cells, or PBMCs. Samples were obtained from the ongoing ImmuneRACE study (first 160 participants) and from roughly 1,300 subjects provided by 6 global collaborators. Sample metadata almost always included a de-identified subject ID, COVID-19 status, age in years and sex. The repertoires were released in a freely available public database meant as a resource for research on the immune response to SARS-CoV-2. Where HLA class I and class II types were available, the types were taken from metadata supplied by the sample provider, not from assay-based typing. Subjects who had been exposed to COVID-19, were actively infected with it, or had recovered from it provided the deeply sampled blood TCRbeta repertoires that made up the dataset. The study at large found these results: Clinical and demographic metadata were provided uncurated, with the amount varying by source and participant.

This clone occurred once. The clone's antigen remains unknown. Per-base quality was not reported, and no clone a single base away is much larger than it. TCRbeta CDR3 regions were amplified from genomic DNA by means of the immunoSEQ Assay, a bias-controlled multiplex PCR. Per the source publication's procedure: Within the assay, amplification of reference gene primers was used to estimate how many nucleated cells each sample contained. Sequence reads were collapsed and filtered to measure the absolute abundance of every unique TCRbeta CDR3 rearrangement. Productive Simpson clonality was computed per sample as the square root of Simpson's diversity index over productive rearrangements. TCRdb limited this immuneACCESS table to in-frame rearrangements with V and J called. A share of clones is missing; checked studies link under half to unresolved V genes, and the rest is unexplained. The D gene and trimming were derived from the DNA, and the V and J assignments and clone size from that table. The sample table shows about 300,000 clones, and 88% are seen once. The ten largest account for under 8% of the sample.

Its CDR3 holds 17 amino acids, cysteine through phenylalanine. Solely the CDR3 DNA is kept, with 51 bases framed from the first base. Relative to germline, V is missing 0 bases and J is missing 1 base, with 4 bases of the junction outside any gene match. CDR1 and CDR2, per the germline V gene, are LGHNA and YNFKEQ. Samples from volunteer blood donors who had recovered from COVID-19 were contributed by a second Seattle source. Whole blood was collected in K2EDTA tubes by collaborating institutions according to the institutions' own protocols. Collaborator samples were shipped for TCRbeta analysis as frozen whole blood, isolated PBMCs, or DNA extracted from either sample type.

The TCR was taken from a woman aged 25 to 45 who had recovered from COVID-19. Sequenced material: peripheral blood. Rearrangement joined TRBV4-2 to TRBJ2-3, with 10 bases aligning to TRBD2. The encoded CDR3 is CASSQELAGVRTDTQYF. The sequence in DNA is TGTGCCAGCAGCCAAGAGCTAGCGGGGGTCCGCACAGATACGCAGTATTTT.